The clone carrying this T cell receptor (beta chain) was seen a few times. Antigen unknown. The sample originates from a study of T-cell memory formation after mild COVID-19. Study background: Most TCR clusters belonged to a single donor. General study points: Among contracting clones, CD4+ were mainly CM/EM and CD8+ enriched in EMRA. The SARS-CoV-2 specificity of second-wave clones reaching peak at day 37 remained unverified. Contracting clones, day 15 to 85, had balanced CD4/CD8, and later expanders favored CD4+.

TCRdb independently ran MiXCR on the 5' RACE reads; one entry per CDR3 protein. Of roughly 250,000 distinct CDR3 sequences in the sample, about 16% are singletons; the top ten hold roughly 3.6%. Looked up from germline, CDR1 is DFQATT and CDR2 is SNEGSKA (reference sequence). The CDR3 loop spans 14 amino acids. J gave up 3 bases and V 4 bases, and 4 bases lay outside the gene matches. Sequenced sample: PBMCs or a T cell subset sorted from them (not recorded which). The TCR originated in a man aged 18 to 30 who had mild COVID-19 (a few samples of this study predate the infection). Cell type and time point are not known. The V gene is TRBV20-1, the J gene TRBJ2-4; TRBD1 agrees at 9 bases. CDR3 region: CSAKGGQGKNIQYF. The CDR3 nucleotides read TGCAGTGCTAAAGGGGGACAGGGCAAAAACATTCAGTACTTC.